The 30 T cell receptor beta chains in this list originate from one sample, sequenced in a study of blood T cell repertoires in COVID-19. Produced via immunoSEQ multiplex PCR; TCRdb's table is partial and in-frame only. The sample consists of around 250,000 clones, about 87% of them appearing once. The sample taken for sequencing was PBMCs or T cells enriched from blood (not recorded which). These receptors were obtained from a woman in her forties with acute COVID-19.

V usage is TRBV18 and J usage is TRBJ2-7, with TRBD1 matching 8 bases. The CDR3 has 17 amino acids. Looked up from germline, CDR1 is KGHSH and CDR2 is LQKENI. V lost 4 bases to trimming and J lost 0 bases; unmatched junction nucleotides: 11. The CDR3 DNA reads as TGTGCCAGCTCACAGCTCCCCACGGGACAGGTCTCCTACGAGCAGTACTTC. The encoded protein is CASSQLPTGQVSYEQYF.

The J gene is TRBJ1-1, the V gene TRBV6-1; perhaps TRBD1 as D (5 bases). The CDR3 spans 14 residues. CDR1 is MNHNS, CDR2 SASEGT, per germline. V was trimmed by 1 base and J by 5 bases, leaving 11 bases between them. Here the CDR3 reads CASSEGSGWTEAFF. As DNA, the CDR3 is TGTGCCAGCAGTGAAGGGTCAGGGTGGACTGAAGCTTTCTTT.

The table lists this clone with many counts. The rearrangement links TRBV9 to TRBJ2-6; tentatively, D is TRBD2 (6 bases). Germline values: CDR1 SGDLS, CDR2 YYNGEE. With 7 bases removed from V and 4 bases from J, the gap between germline ends came to 12 bases. CDR3 length equals 14 residues. The CDR3 reads CASGGALGANVLTF. CDR3 bases: TGTGCCAGCGGCGGGGCGTTGGGGGCCAACGTCCTGACTTTC.

The rearrangement joins TRBV15 to TRBJ1-1; 8 nucleotides match TRBD1. The CDR3 contains 14 residues. Germline CDR1 is LNHNV and CDR2 is YYDKDF (reference sequence). V lost 5 bases and J lost 1; bases outside the gene matches: 3. This CDR3 reads CATSGGQGNTEAFF. DNA for the CDR3: TGTGCCACCAGCGGCGGACAGGGGAACACTGAAGCTTTCTTT.

This clone has more than one count but fewer than ten. The rearrangement links TRBV3-1 (or the pseudogene TRBV3-2) to TRBJ1-5, with D tentatively TRBD1 (6 bases). Germline CDR1 LGHDT, CDR2 YNNKEL (reference sequence). With 0 bases removed from V and 1 base from J, the gap between germline ends came to 7 bases. CDR3 length: 15 residues. The CDR3 sequence: CASSQDQGSNQPQHF. In DNA, the CDR3 is TGTGCCAGCAGCCAAGATCAGGGGAGCAATCAGCCCCAGCATTTT.

The sample holds a few counts of this clone. V usage is TRBV4-3 and J usage is TRBJ2-1; D might be TRBD2 (6 bases). The CDR3 extends over 17 amino acids. V lost 1 base, J lost 8 bases, and 21 bases lay in between. In germline, CDR1 is LGHNA, CDR2 YSLEER. The CDR3 DNA follows: TGCGCCAGCAGCCAAGGAGGACCTACTAGCCCCCGGGATGAGCAGTTCTTC. Protein: CASSQGGPTSPRDEQFF.

The chain combines TRBV14 with TRBJ1-6, with D hard to call. The CDR3 is 16 amino acids. Looked up from germline, CDR1 is SGHDN and CDR2 is FVKESK. Trimming stripped 0 bases from V and 6 bases from J, with 12 bases between. The CDR3 nucleotides read TGTGCCAGCAGCCAAGATGGGAGAGGGTTTAATTCACCCCTCCACTTT. It encodes CASSQDGRGFNSPLHF.

The CDR3 sequence is CASSLDRTGENTEAFF. The DNA of the CDR3 is TGTGCCAGCAGCTTGGATCGGACAGGGGAAAACACTGAAGCTTTCTTT. The chain recombines TRBV5-4 with TRBJ1-1, with 9 nucleotides matching TRBD1. This CDR3 spans 16 amino acids. CDR1 SGHNT and CDR2 YYREEE come from the germline V gene (reference sequence). Germline trimming cut 0 bases from V and 2 bases from J; bases unmatched to any gene: 5. Looking up the rest from reference TRBV5-4 and TRBJ1-1 gives the full variable domain: ETGVTQSPTHLIKTRGQQVTLRCSSQSGHNTVSWYQQALGQGPQFIFQYYREEENGRGNFPPRFSGLQFPNYSSELNVNALELDDSALYLCASSLDRTGENTEAFFGQGTRLTVV.

The V and J genes are TRBV12-5 and TRBJ1-5; TRBD1 matches at 7 bases. Germline CDR1 is LGHNT and CDR2 is FRNRAP. Trimming took 6 bases from V and 0 from J; bases not matched to a gene: 5. This CDR3 spans 15 amino acids. The CDR3 reads CASGTGQISNQPQHF. CDR3 DNA: TGTGCTAGTGGGACGGGACAGATTAGCAATCAGCCCCAGCATTTT.

V gene TRBV6-1 combines with J gene TRBJ2-7; TRBD1 aligns across 8 bases. With V trimmed by 3 bases and J by 5 bases, 3 bases remained unmatched. Germline V gives CDR1 MNHNS, CDR2 SASEGT. The CDR3 is made up of 13 amino acids. CDR3 protein: CASSEDRVDEQYF. CDR3 DNA sequence: TGTGCCAGCAGTGAGGACAGGGTCGACGAGCAGTACTTC.

This clone is a singleton in its sample. The chain joins TRBV12-5 to TRBJ1-1, with a tentative D call TRBD1 (5 bases). Looked up from germline, CDR1 is LGHNT and CDR2 is FRNRAP. V lost 1 base to trimming and J lost 6 bases, with 9 bases between them. The CDR3 spans 13 residues. This chain's CDR3 is CASGLGGDPEAFF. The CDR3, as DNA: TGTGCTAGTGGTTTGGGCGGGGACCCTGAAGCTTTCTTT.

This clone has more than one count but fewer than ten. The genes are TRBV2 and TRBJ1-2, with 10 bases lining up with TRBD1. Germline lookup yields CDR1 SNHLY and CDR2 FYNNEI. The CDR3 loop spans 14 amino acids. After removal of 4 bases from V and 1 base from J, the junction contained 0 bases not matched to a gene. The CDR3 DNA reads TGTGCCAGCAGTGGGGACAGGGGTAACTATGGCTACACCTTC. Its protein is CASSGDRGNYGYTF.

The chain couples TRBV9 to TRBJ2-3; tentative D call: TRBD1 (6 bases). The CDR3 consists of 15 residues. Trimming shortened V by 0 bases and J by 6 bases, and 14 bases separated the two germline ends. CDR1 is SGDLS, CDR2 YYNGEE, per germline. The CDR3 DNA sequence: TGTGCCAGCAGCGTAGACGGACCAGGGGAGGATACGCAGTATTTT. Amino acid sequence: CASSVDGPGEDTQYF.

CDR3: CASSLDRGRSYTF. CDR3 coding DNA: TGTGCCAGCAGCTTAGACAGGGGGCGGAGCTACACCTTC. V gene TRBV11-2 combines with J gene TRBJ1-2, with 8 bases aligning to TRBD1. With V trimmed by 0 bases and J by 9 bases, 3 bases remained unmatched. Germline V gene lookup returns CDR1 SGHAT and CDR2 FQNNGV. This CDR3 has 13 residues.

The sample holds one count of this clone. V and J are TRBV13 and TRBJ2-7; D not certain. Between the trimmed V and J ends, which lost 4 bases and 4 bases, there was a span of 17 bases. CDR3 size: 15 residues. The V gene's germline CDR1 is PRHDT and CDR2 FYEKMQ (reference sequence). The CDR3: CASSSPRISRYEQYF. The CDR3 nucleotides are TGTGCCAGCAGCTCCCCGAGGATTTCGCGGTACGAGCAGTACTTC.

The chain joins TRBV30 to TRBJ2-1, with D possibly being TRBD2 (6 bases). The V gene's germline CDR1 is GTSNPN and CDR2 SVGIG (reference sequence). This CDR3 has 13 amino acids. Deletions cut 3 bases from V and 8 bases from J, with 14 bases between. The CDR3 DNA is TGTGCCTGGAGCGAGACTAGTGGGGATGAGCAGTTCTTC. Amino acids: CAWSETSGDEQFF.

On this clone: Other nucleotide sequences in the sample specify the same CDR3. The chain joins TRBV24-1 to TRBJ2-3; D is uncertain. V lost 4 bases to trimming and J lost 5 bases, with 3 bases between them. The CDR3 has 11 residues. Germline-derived CDR1 and CDR2 are KGHDR and SFDVKD. In DNA, the CDR3 is TGTGCCACCAGTGAGCGAGATACGCAGTATTTT. Translating gives CATSERDTQYF.

This clone has a handful of counts. The V and J genes are TRBV27 and TRBJ1-5; D gene unclear. There are 17 residues in the CDR3. The ends were cut back, 3 bases at V and 1 base at J, with 16 bases in the middle. Germline-derived CDR1 and CDR2 are MNHEY and SMNVEV (reference sequence). The CDR3 reads CASSFVGRVGSNQPQHF. CDR3 nucleotides: TGTGCCAGCAGTTTCGTCGGGAGGGTTGGGAGCAATCAGCCCCAGCATTTT.

The chain combines TRBV18 with TRBJ1-2; perhaps TRBD1 as D (6 bases). This CDR3 is built from 15 residues. Germline loops: CDR1 KGHSH, CDR2 LQKENI. V dropped 3 bases and J dropped 0 bases, with 11 bases sitting between them. CDR3 bases: TGTGCCAGCTCACCTTACGAGGGGGCTAACTATGGCTACACCTTC. It encodes CASSPYEGANYGYTF. The full variable domain, completed using reference TRBV18 and TRBJ1-2, is NAGVMQNPRHLVRRRGQEARLRCSPMKGHSHVYWYRQLPEEGLKFMVYLQKENIIDESGMPKERFSAEFPKEGPSILRIQQVVRGDSAAYFCASSPYEGANYGYTFGSGTRLTVV.

This clone was observed a handful of times. The chain combines TRBV5-6 with TRBJ1-5, with TRBD1 matching over 7 bases. Germline V gene lookup returns CDR1 SGHDT and CDR2 YYEEEE. The CDR3 consists of 16 residues. V was pared by 5 bases and J by 0 bases, with 8 bases of the junction left unmatched. CDR3 DNA: TGTGCCAGCAGTTTTAGGGGGCGTGCTAGCAATCAGCCCCAGCATTTT. It translates to CASSFRGRASNQPQHF.

This clone was counted once. J is TRBJ2-3 and V is TRBV5-1; D may be TRBD1 (6 bases). The CDR3 spans 16 residues. CDR1 and CDR2 (germline): SGHRS, YFSETQ. V lost 6 bases and J 4 bases, leaving 21 bases between the germline ends. The CDR3 sequence: CASNFNQGFSPDTQYF. Here the CDR3 DNA reads TGCGCCAGCAACTTCAACCAGGGGTTTTCACCAGATACGCAGTATTTT.

The J gene is TRBJ2-1, the V gene TRBV7-8, with TRBD1 identical over 11 bases. Trimming cost V 5 bases and J 2 bases; bases outside gene matches: 5. Germline V gene data show CDR1 as SGHVS and CDR2 as FQNEAQ. CDR3 length equals 16 residues. The CDR3 here is CASSTAGQGAYNEQFF. The CDR3 nucleotides are TGTGCCAGCAGCACAGCGGGACAGGGGGCCTACAATGAGCAGTTCTTC.

This chain's CDR3 is CATSDSGTGLVQPQHF. In DNA, the CDR3 is TGTGCCACCAGTGATTCCGGGACAGGGTTGGTTCAGCCCCAGCATTTT. The rearrangement joins TRBV24-1 to TRBJ1-5; 9 bases fit TRBD1. V shed 2 bases, J shed 6 bases, and the junction held 7 bases outside the gene matches. The CDR3 length is 16 residues. Germline CDR1 KGHDR, CDR2 SFDVKD.

The gene calls are TRBV7-2 and TRBJ1-4, with 7 bases aligning to TRBD1. The CDR3 totals 17 residues. CDR1 SGHTA and CDR2 FQGNSA come from the germline V gene. Trimming cost V 6 bases and J 0 bases; bases outside gene matches: 10. This CDR3 is CASRRDSILATNEKLFF. CDR3 bases: TGTGCCAGCAGGCGGGACAGCATACTTGCAACTAATGAAAAACTGTTTTTT.

V and J are TRBV2 and TRBJ2-1; TRBD1 might be the D (5 bases). Looked up from germline, CDR1 is SNHLY and CDR2 is FYNNEI. Trimming took off 6 bases at V and 6 bases at J, with 15 bases between the two ends. This CDR3 region has 14 residues. In DNA, the CDR3 is TGTGCCAGCAGCCTTAGACCTGGGGCCAATGAGCAGTTCTTC. Translation gives CASSLRPGANEQFF. Supplemented by reference TRBV2 and TRBJ2-1, the full variable domain reads EPEVTQTPSHQVTQMGQEVILRCVPISNHLYFYWYRQILGQKVEFLVSFYNNEISEKSEIFDDQFSVERPDGSNFTLKIRSTKLEDSAMYFCASSLRPGANEQFFGPGTRLTVL.

The J gene is TRBJ1-4, the V gene TRBV2; unclear D gene. The germline V gene encodes CDR1 SNHLY and CDR2 FYNNEI. V lost 7 bases to trimming and J lost 5 bases, with 17 bases between them. The CDR3 loop spans 15 amino acids. This chain's CDR3 is CASTRAARPNEKLFF. The CDR3 DNA reads as TGTGCCAGCACCAGAGCGGCGAGGCCGAATGAAAAACTGTTTTTT.

The chain couples TRBV6-1 to TRBJ1-2, with unresolved D. V lost 2 bases, J lost 7 bases, and 8 bases lay in between. The germline V gene has CDR1 MNHNS and CDR2 SASEGT. The CDR3 is 12 residues long. This CDR3 is CASSERGRGYTF. In nucleotides, the CDR3 is TGTGCCAGCAGTGAACGGGGTCGTGGCTACACCTTC.

The chain links TRBV2 to TRBJ1-2; 9 nucleotides line up with TRBD1. Germline V gene lookup returns CDR1 SNHLY and CDR2 FYNNEI. This CDR3 spans 14 amino acids. The V segment lost 1 base and the J segment 5 bases; nucleotides outside the gene matches: 2. CDR3 region: CASSEEDRGYGYTF. DNA of the CDR3: TGTGCCAGCAGTGAAGAGGACAGGGGATATGGCTACACCTTC. The full variable domain, rest sourced from reference TRBV2 and TRBJ1-2, is EPEVTQTPSHQVTQMGQEVILRCVPISNHLYFYWYRQILGQKVEFLVSFYNNEISEKSEIFDDQFSVERPDGSNFTLKIRSTKLEDSAMYFCASSEEDRGYGYTFGSGTRLTVV.

This clone is a singleton in its sample. The J gene is TRBJ1-1, the V gene TRBV21-1; TRBD1 is taken as the D call from the table, unchecked against the DNA. TRBV21-1 is recorded as a pseudogene. The CDR3 is made up of 15 amino acids. CDR3 sequence reads: CASSKATGKNTEAFF. The CDR3 DNA reads as TGTGCCAGCAGCAAAGCAACAGGGAAGAACACTGAAGCTTTCTTT.

This chain links TRBV5-6 with TRBJ1-4; D is unclear. The V and J ends lost 0 bases and 8 bases respectively, with 11 bases between them. This CDR3 has 14 amino acids. The germline V gene has CDR1 SGHDT and CDR2 YYEEEE. The CDR3 DNA follows: TGTGCCAGCAGCTTGGATACTTCGTTAGAAAAACTGTTTTTT. It specifies CASSLDTSLEKLFF.